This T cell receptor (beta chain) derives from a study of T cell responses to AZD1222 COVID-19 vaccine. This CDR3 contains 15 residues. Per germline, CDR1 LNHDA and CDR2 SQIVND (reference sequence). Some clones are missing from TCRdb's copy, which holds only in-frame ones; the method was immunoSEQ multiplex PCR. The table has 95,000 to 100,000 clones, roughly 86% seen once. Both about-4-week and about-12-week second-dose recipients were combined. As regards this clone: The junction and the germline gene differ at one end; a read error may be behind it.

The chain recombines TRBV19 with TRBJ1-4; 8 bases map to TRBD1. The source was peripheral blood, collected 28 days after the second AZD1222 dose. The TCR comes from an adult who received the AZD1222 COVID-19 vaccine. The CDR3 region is CASSLDRGSNEKLFF. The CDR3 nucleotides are TGTGCCAGTAGTTTAGACAGGGGATCTAATGAAAAACTGTTTTTT.